This TCR beta chain stems from a study of blood T cell repertoires in COVID-19. Study information: Sites across the United States, Italy and Spain contributed samples from acute and convalescent COVID-19. PBMCs, B-cell-depleted T cells, or T cells were the source of the cDNA or gDNA that made up the material.

Original processing methods: Estimated nucleated cell counts came from reference gene primer amplification. Assay: immunoSEQ multiplex PCR; the TCRdb copy retains only in-frame clones and omits some. V and J calls and clone size are those listed in that table; D and trimming were worked out from the DNA. The sample carries over 95,000 clones, about four fifths recorded once. Germline lookup yields CDR1 SGHTA and CDR2 FQGNSA. V lost 0 bases and J 2 bases, leaving 8 bases between the germline ends. This CDR3 has 14 residues. The chain joins TRBV7-2 to TRBJ2-7; D may be TRBD1 (5 bases). The material sequenced was peripheral blood. This TCR was recovered from a human donor in a cohort sampled during active COVID-19. The CDR3 region is CASSLARAPYEQYF. The CDR3 DNA follows: TGTGCCAGCAGCTTAGCCAGGGCTCCCTACGAGCAGTACTTC.